This T cell receptor (beta chain) was profiled in a study of B cell selection in AIRE deficiency. A word on this clone: Its specificity is not known.

Sequencing was performed with immunoSEQ multiplex PCR; in TCRdb, only in-frame clones are kept and a portion is missing. This sample has roughly 24,000 clones; 95% to 97% occur once, and the top ten carry 0.17%. CD4+CD127+ cells were sorted as the conventional CD4 T cells. Per germline, CDR1 SGHNT and CDR2 YENEEA. Trimming cost V 6 bases and J 2 bases; bases outside gene matches: 5. This CDR3 region has 15 residues. Findings and limits, study-wide: With only TCRbeta sequenced, less than 45% of shared healthy Treg sequences overlapped Tconv. Shared Treg sequences were biased toward short CDR3s with few non-templated nucleotide insertions. Of roughly 4,000 shared Treg TCRbeta sequences, around 30% were healthy-only, 7.5% to 9.5% patient-only.

The sequenced sample consisted of CD4+CD127+ conventional T cells sorted from PBMCs. This TCR derives from a human donor in good health. The chain is built from TRBV11-3 and TRBJ2-2; 8 bases map to TRBD2. The chain's CDR3 is CASRGRGGNTGELFF. CDR3 in DNA: TGTGCCAGCAGAGGACGGGGGGGCAACACCGGGGAGCTGTTTTTT.